The clone carrying this TCR beta chain appeared once. The antigen remains undetermined. The data were produced by immunoSEQ multiplex PCR, yet TCRdb's version contains in-frame clones alone and is incomplete. The sample carries around 60,000 clones, about 87% recorded once. This record comes from a study of OX40 agonist ivuxolimab in advanced cancers. Germline values: CDR1 MNHEY, CDR2 SVGAGI. The CDR3 is 12 residues long. V was trimmed by 6 bases and J by 1 base, leaving 7 bases between them. Findings of the study overall: Doses of 0.1 to 3.0 mg/kg were accompanied by clonal expansion of CD4+ and CD8+ blood T cells by week 6.

This rearrangement joins TRBV6-5 to TRBJ2-7, with D unresolved. This TCR derives from an adult with an advanced solid tumor such as melanoma, head and neck, liver or kidney cancer. The material sequenced was CD4+ or CD8+ T cells sorted from blood, taken in a trial of the OX40 agonist ivuxolimab. As DNA, the CDR3 is TGTGCCAGCAGCGAGAGGTCCTACGAGCAGTACTTC. Its protein product is CASSERSYEQYF.